These T cell receptor beta chains were read from a single sample in a study of T-cell memory formation after mild COVID-19. TCRdb re-called the 5' RACE reads with MiXCR, one entry per CDR3 protein. The table includes 550,000 to 700,000 distinct CDR3 sequences, 15% to 20% detected once. The specimen was PBMCs or a T cell subset sorted from them (not recorded which). Every receptor here comes from an adult woman who had mild COVID-19 (a few samples of this study predate the infection). Cell type and time point are not known. The CDR3 runs from the conserved cysteine through the conserved F or W. The D gene is left open where the match is weak. For some rows the clone size is stated as once, few or many, or as a class when expanded; others skip it.

abundance	j_gene	d_gene	v_gene	CDR3aa	CDR3nt
.	TRBJ2-5	.	TRBV12-3/TRBV12-4	CASRGGFEETQYF	TGTGCCAGCAGAGGGGGATTCGAAGAGACCCAGTACTTC
many	TRBJ2-7	.	TRBV30	CASQTGTTYEQYF	TGTGCCTCGCAAACCGGGACAACCTACGAGCAGTACTTC
.	TRBJ1-2	.	TRBV29-1	CSISGEDNYGYTF	TGCAGCATTTCAGGGGAAGATAACTATGGCTACACCTTC
.	TRBJ1-1	.	TRBV3-1	CASSLYGSRSEAFF	TGTGCCAGCAGCCTCTATGGGTCAAGGTCGGAAGCTTTCTTT
few	TRBJ1-2	.	TRBV27	CASSLWGSDYGYTF	TGTGCCAGCAGTTTGTGGGGGAGTGACTATGGCTACACCTTC
few	TRBJ2-1	.	TRBV5-5	CASSLFSGGPYNEQFF	TGTGCCAGCAGCTTGTTTAGCGGAGGGCCCTACAATGAGCAGTTCTTC
few	TRBJ1-1	.	TRBV29-1	CSVAGDIGAFF	TGCAGCGTTGCCGGGGACATCGGAGCTTTCTTT
.	TRBJ2-1	.	TRBV11-3	CASSLATGSYNEQFF	TGTGCCAGCAGCTTAGCGACAGGTTCCTACAATGAGCAGTTCTTC
.	TRBJ2-7	.	TRBV7-9	CASSLGIQASLNEQYF	TGTGCCAGCAGCTTAGGCATACAGGCTTCCCTCAACGAGCAGTACTTC
few	TRBJ1-2	TRBD1	TRBV7-8	CASSLAGGTGGVGYGYTF	TGTGCCAGCAGCTTAGCCGGGGGGACAGGGGGCGTCGGCTATGGCTACACCTTC
.	TRBJ2-1	.	TRBV3-1	CASSQVSGGQYNEQFF	TGTGCCAGCAGCCAAGTTTCCGGCGGACAGTACAATGAGCAGTTCTTC
.	TRBJ2-7	.	TRBV5-1	CASSPSADYPYEQYF	TGCGCCAGCAGTCCCTCGGCAGATTACCCCTACGAGCAGTACTTC
few	TRBJ2-1	.	TRBV18	CASSPGERSEQFF	TGTGCCAGCTCACCCGGCGAAAGGAGTGAGCAGTTCTTC
.	TRBJ1-2	.	TRBV14	CASSQGVRGYGYTF	TGTGCCAGCAGCCAGGGGGTTCGTGGCTATGGCTACACCTTC
few	TRBJ2-2	.	TRBV24-1	CATSEGRPYTGELFF	TGTGCCACCAGTGAGGGCCGACCGTACACCGGGGAGCTGTTTTTT
few	TRBJ2-3	.	TRBV6-2/TRBV6-3	CASSYKYTGTPYTDTQYF	TGTGCCAGCAGCTACAAGTATACCGGGACACCCTACACAGATACGCAGTATTTT
few	TRBJ2-2	TRBD1	TRBV5-1	CASSLGQGKQTGELFF	TGCGCCAGCAGCTTGGGACAGGGTAAACAAACCGGGGAGCTGTTTTTT
few	TRBJ2-1	.	TRBV20-1	CSGGRGPAGNEQFF	TGCAGTGGGGGGAGGGGGCCAGCGGGCAATGAGCAGTTCTTC
many	TRBJ2-4	.	TRBV6-5	CASRPDTAKNIQYF	TGTGCCAGCAGACCCGACACGGCCAAAAACATTCAGTACTTC
.	TRBJ2-5	.	TRBV7-9	CASSLGFSSVKTQYF	TGTGCCAGCAGCTTAGGGTTTTCTAGCGTGAAGACCCAGTACTTC
few	TRBJ2-1	.	TRBV7-6	CASSRGQSYNEQFF	TGTGCCAGCAGCCGCGGACAATCCTACAATGAGCAGTTCTTC
many	TRBJ2-7	.	TRBV2	CASSEALQGWGEQYF	TGTGCCAGCAGTGAAGCGCTTCAGGGGTGGGGAGAGCAGTACTTC
few	TRBJ1-4	TRBD1	TRBV12-3/TRBV12-4	CASSLGGQAARMMSEKLFF	TGTGCCAGCAGTTTGGGGGGACAGGCGGCGCGAATGATGAGTGAAAAACTGTTTTTT
.	TRBJ2-3	.	TRBV30	CAWSVQATDTQYF	TGTGCCTGGAGTGTACAGGCTACAGATACGCAGTATTTT
.	TRBJ2-7	TRBD1	TRBV4-1	CASSRGQAYEQYF	TGCGCCAGCAGCCGGGGACAGGCCTACGAGCAGTACTTC
few	TRBJ2-7	.	TRBV2	CASRPREGFYEQYF	TGTGCCAGCAGGCCCAGAGAAGGCTTTTACGAGCAGTACTTC
.	TRBJ2-4	.	TRBV2	CASSGGTAKNIQYF	TGTGCCAGCAGCGGGGGAACAGCCAAAAACATTCAGTACTTC
.	TRBJ1-1	.	TRBV2	CASRNQQGFGTEAFF	TGTGCCAGCAGGAACCAACAGGGATTCGGCACTGAAGCTTTCTTT
.	TRBJ2-7	TRBD2	TRBV20-1	CSAPWTSGSNEQYF	TGCAGTGCTCCTTGGACTAGCGGGAGCAACGAGCAGTACTTC
few	TRBJ2-1	TRBD2	TRBV24-1	CATSTLAGGIYNEQFF	TGTGCCACCAGTACTTTGGCGGGAGGCATATACAATGAGCAGTTCTTC
few	TRBJ2-7	TRBD2	TRBV2	CASSGAGTSLTYEQYF	TGTGCCAGCAGTGGGGCCGGGACTAGCCTTACCTACGAGCAGTACTTC
.	TRBJ2-6	.	TRBV7-2	CASSPIGLGANVLTF	TGTGCCAGCAGCCCGATAGGGCTAGGGGCCAACGTCCTGACTTTC
.	TRBJ2-3	TRBD2	TRBV7-6	CASSTRTSGGLTQYF	TGTGCCAGCAGCACCCGGACTAGCGGGGGTTTAACGCAGTATTTT
.	TRBJ1-5	TRBD1	TRBV20-1	CSAGWTGRSNQPQHF	TGCAGTGCTGGCTGGACAGGGAGAAGCAATCAGCCCCAGCATTTT
few	TRBJ2-5	.	TRBV27	CASSWGAGGTQYF	TGTGCCAGCAGTTGGGGGGCCGGAGGGACCCAGTACTTC
few	TRBJ2-3	.	TRBV6-5	CASSYSRGSADTQYF	TGTGCCAGCAGTTACTCTCGGGGGAGTGCAGATACGCAGTATTTT
.	TRBJ1-2	.	TRBV7-9	CASSLANGNGYTF	TGTGCCAGCAGCTTAGCGAACGGGAATGGCTACACCTTC
.	TRBJ1-2	.	TRBV30	CAWSKHRVGGYGYTF	TGTGCCTGGAGTAAGCACAGGGTAGGAGGCTATGGCTACACCTTC
few	TRBJ1-1	.	TRBV20-1	CSARALDRLEAFF	TGCAGTGCTAGAGCACTGGACAGACTTGAAGCTTTCTTT
few	TRBJ2-7	.	TRBV29-1	CSVDTGSSYEQYF	TGCAGCGTTGATACAGGGAGCTCCTACGAGCAGTACTTC